These 32 T cell receptor beta chains were sequenced from one sample in a study of Ad26.COV2.S vaccination and SARS-CoV-2 variants. Regarding treatment: about 20 received Ad26.COV2.S at low or high dose, single or two shots; several received placebo; per-sample allocation not given. Specimen acquisition occurred on day 63 following the initial vaccine or placebo injection. Here immunoSEQ multiplex PCR was the method, and the copy in TCRdb shows in-frame clones only, minus some. The sample holds around 380,000 clones, roughly nine tenths seen once. This specimen consisted of peripheral blood, obtained in a trial of Ad26.COV2.S vaccine versus placebo. Receptors were obtained from a person between 18 and 65 years old who received the Ad26.COV2.S COVID-19 vaccine or a placebo.

This clone showed up just a few times. At the DNA level, this CDR3 is encoded by other sequences in the same sample as well. J is TRBJ1-2 and V is TRBV12-3 or TRBV12-4; D remains unclear. The CDR3 contains 12 residues. Trimming cost V 2 bases and J 4 bases, with 5 bases left between them. The CDR3 nucleotides read TGTGCCAGCAGTTTACGACTCTATGGCTACACCTTC. Translation: CASSLRLYGYTF.

This sequence joins TRBV6-1 and TRBJ2-2, with 13 bases aligning to TRBD2. This CDR3 has 22 amino acids. Per germline, CDR1 MNHNS and CDR2 SASEGT. Germline trimming cut 0 bases from V and 5 bases from J; bases unmatched to any gene: 18. CDR3 sequence (DNA): TGTGCCAGCAGTGAAGCGCTTCGTAGGGGAGGGACTAGCGGGGCTAAGACCGGGGAGCTGTTTTTT. Its protein product is CASSEALRRGGTSGAKTGELFF.

V and J are TRBV2 and TRBJ2-3; D tentatively fits TRBD1 or TRBD2 (5 bases each). Germline lookup yields CDR1 SNHLY and CDR2 FYNNEI. The V and J ends lost 0 bases and 3 bases respectively, with 10 bases between them. The CDR3 is made up of 15 amino acids. The CDR3: CASSEAGGRTDTQYF. The CDR3 DNA follows: TGTGCCAGCAGTGAAGCTGGGGGAAGGACAGATACGCAGTATTTT.

This sequence joins TRBV9 and TRBJ1-1; perhaps TRBD1 as D (5 bases). This CDR3 region has 16 residues. CDR1 and CDR2 from the germline V gene are SGDLS and YYNGEE. Trimming cost V 4 bases and J 2 bases, with 18 bases left between them. The CDR3 DNA reads as TGTGCCAGCAGCCCTCGAACGGGGACCATCAACACTGAAGCTTTCTTT. Translation gives CASSPRTGTINTEAFF.

V is TRBV11-3 and J is TRBJ2-7, with 9 bases matching TRBD1. The V gene's germline CDR1 is SGHNT and CDR2 YENEEA. This CDR3 has 16 amino acids. Losses at the gene ends were 4 bases for V and 4 bases for J; bases not matched to a gene: 11. Here the CDR3 DNA reads TGTGCCAGCAGCTACGGTGTTGGGGACAGGGTATACGAGCAGTACTTC. Residues: CASSYGVGDRVYEQYF.

CDR3: CASSQIQGSPLHF. In DNA form, the CDR3 reads TGTGCCAGCAGCCAAATACAGGGTTCACCCCTCCACTTT. The chain uses TRBV3-1 (or the pseudogene TRBV3-2) and TRBJ1-6; possible D gene TRBD1, 6 bases. V lost 2 bases and J lost 9, with 8 bases in between. This CDR3 contains 13 residues. Germline V gene lookup returns CDR1 LGHDT and CDR2 YNNKEL (reference sequence).

The rearrangement links TRBV5-4 to TRBJ1-2; D is unclear. The V end lost 4 bases, the J end lost 4 bases, and 14 bases lay between the germline ends. Germline loops: CDR1 SGHNT, CDR2 YYREEE (reference sequence). CDR3 length equals 14 residues. The CDR3 DNA sequence: TGTGCCAGCAGCCGGTGGGGAATGGGCTATGGCTACACCTTC. Translated, it gives CASSRWGMGYGYTF.

This chain joins TRBV29-1 and TRBJ2-6; D is uncertain. Germline CDR1 is SQVTM and CDR2 is ANQGSEA. The V end was cut by 4 bases, the J end by 4 bases, with 5 bases between. The CDR3 is 12 amino acids. The CDR3 nucleotides read TGCAGCGTTGTAACGGGGGCCAACGTCCTGACTTTC. This gives the protein CSVVTGANVLTF.

V is TRBV7-2 and J is TRBJ2-5; 10 positions match TRBD2. The V segment lost 5 bases and the J segment 2 bases; nucleotides outside the gene matches: 14. The CDR3 is 18 residues long. Germline V gene data show CDR1 as SGHTA and CDR2 as FQGNSA. The CDR3 spells CASSLRINSGGYQETQYF. Here the CDR3 DNA reads TGTGCCAGCAGCCTCCGCATCAATAGCGGGGGGTATCAAGAGACCCAGTACTTC.

This clone was seen a few times. Other DNA sequences in the sample encode the same CDR3. This chain uses TRBV9 with TRBJ1-3; unclear D gene. The CDR3 loop spans 12 amino acids. Per the germline V gene, CDR1 is SGDLS and CDR2 is YYNGEE. V was trimmed by 2 bases and J by 4 bases, leaving 4 bases between them. The CDR3 protein is CASSVQGNTIYF. CDR3 coding DNA: TGTGCCAGCAGCGTCCAGGGAAACACCATATATTTT.

V gene TRBV5-6 combines with J gene TRBJ2-3; 7 nucleotides match TRBD2. V lost 8 bases and J lost 3; bases outside the gene matches: 6. CDR3 size: 13 residues. Germline CDR1 and CDR2: SGHDT and YYEEEE. CDR3 loop: CASRMRGTDTQYF. CDR3 in DNA: TGTGCCAGTAGAATGCGGGGGACAGATACGCAGTATTTT.

The chain carries TRBV5-1 and TRBJ2-5; 9 bases map to TRBD1. V dropped 4 bases and J dropped 3; count of bases not matched to a gene: 7. The CDR3 totals 15 residues. In germline, CDR1 is SGHRS, CDR2 YFSETQ. CDR3 region: CASSPWTGEKETQYF. CDR3 sequence (DNA): TGCGCCAGCAGCCCCTGGACAGGGGAAAAAGAGACCCAGTACTTC.

The chain combines TRBV7-2 with TRBJ2-7, with 14 bases that match TRBD2. Trimming took 5 bases from V and 2 from J; bases not matched to a gene: 2. Germline V gene sequence: CDR1 SGHTA, CDR2 FQGNSA. This CDR3 region has 15 residues. The CDR3 sequence: CASSETSGGAYEQYF. The CDR3 DNA reads TGTGCCAGCAGCGAGACTAGCGGGGGGGCCTACGAGCAGTACTTC.

In DNA, the CDR3 is TGTGCCAGCTCAACGGACCAGGGGCTTTGGGAGACCCAGTACTTC. Protein sequence: CASSTDQGLWETQYF. The V call is TRBV18, the J call TRBJ2-5; TRBD1 is a possible D gene (6 bases). The CDR3 is made up of 15 amino acids. V dropped 5 bases and J dropped 5 bases, with 18 bases sitting between them. The germline gives CDR1 KGHSH, CDR2 LQKENI.

This clone was seen more than once but under ten times. CDR3 nucleotide sequence: TGCGCCAGCAGCCAGACTAGCGGGGGGGTTACAGATACGCAGTATTTT. Translated, it gives CASSQTSGGVTDTQYF. This chain links TRBV4-1 with TRBJ2-3; the match to TRBD2 covers 14 bases. Germline V gene sequence: CDR1 MGHRA, CDR2 YSYEKL. The ends lost 3 bases at V and 3 bases at J; junction bases unmatched: 2. The length of the CDR3 is 16 residues.

This rearrangement joins TRBV7-2 to TRBJ1-3; 7 nucleotides match TRBD1. CDR3 size: 15 residues. Germline CDR1 SGHTA, CDR2 FQGNSA. V lost 5 bases, J lost 0 bases, and 4 bases stayed unmatched. CDR3 sequence: CASSHRGISGNTIYF. CDR3 in DNA: TGTGCCAGCAGCCACAGGGGAATCTCTGGAAACACCATATATTTT.

This chain joins TRBV18 and TRBJ2-3; TRBD2 agrees at 14 bases. The CDR3 has 16 amino acids. V gave up 0 bases and J gave up 7 bases; unmatched junction bases: 3. Looked up from germline, CDR1 is KGHSH and CDR2 is LQKENI. CDR3 DNA sequence: TGTGCCAGCTCACCACCGGGACTAGCGGGGGTGAATACGCAGTATTTT. This translates into CASSPPGLAGVNTQYF.

The chain recombines TRBV10-1 with TRBJ1-1, with no clear D. Per germline, CDR1 WNHNN and CDR2 SYGVQD (reference sequence). The CDR3 spans 14 residues. V lost 3 bases and J 1 base, leaving 9 bases between the germline ends. The CDR3 spells CASSDGGKNTEAFF. The CDR3 region has the DNA TGCGCCAGCAGTGACGGCGGCAAGAACACTGAAGCTTTCTTT.

J is TRBJ1-6 and V is TRBV6-5; 12 bases are a match to TRBD1. The CDR3 is 14 residues long. Germline V lookup: CDR1 MNHEY, CDR2 SVGAGI. V shed 6 bases, J shed 9 bases, and the junction held 3 bases outside the gene matches. CDR3 sequence (DNA): TGTGCCAGCAGGGGACAGGGGGCAAGTTCACCCCTCCACTTT. Translated, it gives CASRGQGASSPLHF.

The J gene is TRBJ1-1, the V gene TRBV7-2; TRBD1 agrees at 10 bases. CDR1 and CDR2 from the germline V gene are SGHTA and FQGNSA. CDR3 length: 15 residues. With 4 bases clipped from V and 4 bases from J, the junction kept 6 bases outside the gene matches. The chain's CDR3 is CASSSTGTGATEAFF. The CDR3 DNA follows: TGTGCCAGCAGCTCAACCGGGACAGGGGCCACTGAAGCTTTCTTT.

This sequence joins TRBV5-1 and TRBJ1-1, with D possibly TRBD1 on 5 matching bases. CDR3 length: 12 residues. Germline CDR1 SGHRS, CDR2 YFSETQ. V was clipped by 2 bases and J by 5 bases, with 7 bases between them. CDR3 protein: CASSLEGTEAFF. The CDR3 DNA sequence: TGCGCCAGCAGCTTAGAGGGGACTGAAGCTTTCTTT. Complete variable domain (other parts from reference TRBV5-1 and TRBJ1-1): KAGVTQTPRYLIKTRGQQVTLSCSPISGHRSVSWYQQTPGQGLQFLFEYFSETQRNKGNFPGRFSGRQFSNSRSEMNVSTLELGDSALYLCASSLEGTEAFFGQGTRLTVV.

The chain employs TRBV5-1 and TRBJ1-1; the match to TRBD1 covers 8 bases. The CDR3 is 16 residues long. The germline V gene encodes CDR1 SGHRS and CDR2 YFSETQ. After removal of 4 bases from V and 5 bases from J, the junction contained 13 bases not matched to a gene. CDR3 region: CASSPSQDRGRTEAFF. The CDR3 coding sequence is TGCGCCAGCAGCCCGTCCCAAGACAGGGGAAGGACTGAAGCTTTCTTT.

The chain combines TRBV11-2 with TRBJ1-1, with a tentative D call TRBD1 (5 bases). V was shortened by 9 bases and J by 1 base, with 21 bases between the two germline ends. The CDR3 consists of 16 residues. Germline values: CDR1 SGHAT, CDR2 FQNNGV. CDR3 residues: CASLDLTPRENTEAFF. The CDR3 DNA reads as TGTGCCAGTCTAGATCTGACCCCCAGGGAGAACACTGAAGCTTTCTTT.

J is TRBJ2-5 and V is TRBV6-2 or TRBV6-3; the match to TRBD1 covers 8 bases. There are 16 residues in the CDR3. V lost 2 bases to trimming and J lost 5 bases; unmatched junction nucleotides: 10. CDR1 is MNHEY, CDR2 SVGEGT, per germline. DNA for the CDR3: TGTGCCAGCAGTTACCAGGACAGGGTGATTAAGGAGACCCAGTACTTC. This gives the protein CASSYQDRVIKETQYF.

CDR3 loop: CASSPRGDGGAADTQYF. The CDR3 DNA reads as TGTGCCAGCAGCCCCAGGGGCGACGGGGGGGCGGCAGATACGCAGTATTTT. The chain employs TRBV4-2 and TRBJ2-3, with 8 bases aligning to TRBD2. The CDR3 extends over 17 amino acids. V was clipped by 4 bases and J by 4 bases; unmatched bases: 13. The germline CDR1 and CDR2 sequences are LGHNA and YNFKEQ.

CDR3 DNA sequence: TGCGCCAGCAGCCCGGGGGGCACAGGGGGCGAATACAATGAGCAGTTCTTC. This codes for CASSPGGTGGEYNEQFF. The chain is built from TRBV5-1 and TRBJ2-1; 9 nucleotides match TRBD1. This CDR3 comprises 17 residues. Germline CDR1 and CDR2: SGHRS and YFSETQ. V lost 4 bases to trimming and J lost 4 bases; unmatched junction nucleotides: 12.

V and J are TRBV19 and TRBJ1-2, with D possibly matching TRBD1 (6 bases). V lost 5 bases, J lost 5 bases, and 12 bases lay in between. The length of the CDR3 is 13 residues. Germline-derived CDR1 and CDR2 are LNHDA and SQIVND (reference sequence). The CDR3 sequence is CASSGWTEYGYTF. CDR3 coding DNA: TGTGCCAGTAGTGGATGGACAGAATATGGCTACACCTTC.

The chain links TRBV27 to TRBJ2-1; 11 bases line up with TRBD2. Germline CDR1 reads MNHEY; CDR2 reads SMNVEV (reference sequence). The V gene end was trimmed by 3 bases and the J gene end by 5 bases; junction bases not matched to a gene: 3. The length of the CDR3 is 15 residues. CDR3 coding DNA: TGTGCCAGCAGTTTGGGGACTAGCGGACACAATGAGCAGTTCTTC. Its translation is CASSLGTSGHNEQFF.

The chain recombines TRBV7-2 with TRBJ2-7; 8 bases map to TRBD2. Germline V lookup: CDR1 SGHTA, CDR2 FQGNSA. V shed 2 bases, J shed 4 bases, and the junction held 7 bases outside the gene matches. This CDR3 comprises 15 residues. The CDR3 sequence is CASSLLTSGFYEQYF. The CDR3 bases are TGTGCCAGCAGCTTACTCACTAGCGGTTTTTACGAGCAGTACTTC.

In this sample, this clone turned up a few times. The CDR3 here is CASSSSGQVYNEQFF. The CDR3 coding sequence is TGTGCCAGCAGCTCGTCGGGACAGGTCTACAATGAGCAGTTCTTC. V usage is TRBV5-6 and J usage is TRBJ2-1; TRBD1 agrees at 8 bases. The CDR3 is 15 residues long. Losses at the gene ends were 3 bases for V and 3 bases for J; bases not matched to a gene: 5. Germline-derived CDR1 and CDR2 are SGHDT and YYEEEE.

The chain recombines TRBV25-1 with TRBJ1-2; unclear D gene. Trimming left V 1 base short and J 6 bases short, with 15 bases between. CDR3 length: 15 amino acids. Germline-derived CDR1 and CDR2 are MGHDK and SYGVNS. CDR3 region: CASSESTSGQHGYTF. In DNA form, the CDR3 reads TGTGCCAGCAGTGAATCCACCAGCGGGCAGCATGGCTACACCTTC.

This chain links TRBV7-9 with TRBJ2-7; D might be TRBD1 (5 bases). Trimming stripped 5 bases from V and 5 bases from J, with 19 bases between. The CDR3 totals 15 residues. Germline V gene data show CDR1 as SEHNR and CDR2 as FQNEAQ (reference sequence). In nucleotides, the CDR3 is TGTGCCAGCAGCCCCTGGGGCAGGGCTTCCGACGAGCAGTACTTC. Translation: CASSPWGRASDEQYF.